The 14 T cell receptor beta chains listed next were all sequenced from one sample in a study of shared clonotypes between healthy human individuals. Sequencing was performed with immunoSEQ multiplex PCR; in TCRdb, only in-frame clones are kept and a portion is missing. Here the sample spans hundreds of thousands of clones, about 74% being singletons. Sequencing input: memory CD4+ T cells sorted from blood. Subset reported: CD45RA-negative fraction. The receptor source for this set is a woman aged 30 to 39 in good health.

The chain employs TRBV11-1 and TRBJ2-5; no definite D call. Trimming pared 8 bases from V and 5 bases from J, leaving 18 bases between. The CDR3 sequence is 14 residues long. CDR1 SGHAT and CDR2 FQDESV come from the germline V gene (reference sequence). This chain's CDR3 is CASGSSPPVETQYF. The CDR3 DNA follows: TGTGCCAGCGGGTCTAGTCCACCTGTCGAGACCCAGTACTTC.

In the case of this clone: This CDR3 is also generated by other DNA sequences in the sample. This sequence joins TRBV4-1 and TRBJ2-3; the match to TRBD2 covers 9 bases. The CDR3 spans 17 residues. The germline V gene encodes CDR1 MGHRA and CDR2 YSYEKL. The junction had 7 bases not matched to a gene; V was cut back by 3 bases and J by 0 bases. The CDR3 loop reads CASSQDSTSGSTDTQYF. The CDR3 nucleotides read TGCGCCAGCAGCCAGGATTCGACTAGCGGTAGCACAGATACGCAGTATTTT.

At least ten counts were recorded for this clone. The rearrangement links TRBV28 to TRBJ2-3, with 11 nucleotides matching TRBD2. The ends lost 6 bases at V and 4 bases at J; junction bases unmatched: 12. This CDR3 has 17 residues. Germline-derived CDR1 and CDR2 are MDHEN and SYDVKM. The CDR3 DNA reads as TGTGCCAGCAGGGATACTAGCGGGAGTGTTCCGGCAGATACGCAGTATTTT. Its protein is CASRDTSGSVPADTQYF.

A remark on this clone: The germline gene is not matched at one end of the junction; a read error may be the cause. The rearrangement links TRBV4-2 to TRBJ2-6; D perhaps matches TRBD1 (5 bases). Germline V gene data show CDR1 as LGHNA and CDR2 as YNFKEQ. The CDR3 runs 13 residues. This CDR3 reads CASSSTGANVLTF. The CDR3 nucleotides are TGTGCCAGCAGCTCCACTGGGGCCAACGTCCTGACTTTT.

CDR3 bases: TGCTATCTCTCGTCCTACAATGAGCAGTTCTTC. This gives the protein CYLSSYNEQFF. The chain combines TRBV20-1 with TRBJ2-1; D unclear. Germline V gene lookup returns CDR1 DFQATT and CDR2 SNEGSKA (reference sequence). This CDR3 is 11 amino acids long.

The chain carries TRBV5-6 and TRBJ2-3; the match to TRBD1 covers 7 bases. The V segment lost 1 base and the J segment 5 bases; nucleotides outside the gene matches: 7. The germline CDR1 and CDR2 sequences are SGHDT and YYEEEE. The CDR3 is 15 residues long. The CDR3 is CASSLPGQGVDTQYF. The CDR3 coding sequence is TGTGCCAGCAGCTTGCCTGGTCAGGGGGTAGATACGCAGTATTTT. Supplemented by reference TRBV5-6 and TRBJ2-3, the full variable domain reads DAGVTQSPTHLIKTRGQQVTLRCSPKSGHDTVSWYQQALGQGPQFIFQYYEEEERQRGNFPDRFSGHQFPNYSSELNVNALLLGDSALYLCASSLPGQGVDTQYFGPGTRLTVL.

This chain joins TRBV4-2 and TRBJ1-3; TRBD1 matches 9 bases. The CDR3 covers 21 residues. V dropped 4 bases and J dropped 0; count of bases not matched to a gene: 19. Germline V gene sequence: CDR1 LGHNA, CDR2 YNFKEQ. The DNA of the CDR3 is TGTGCCAGCAGCCGCATCCCGGGACAGGGTCACGACATAAACTCTGGAAACACCATATATTTT. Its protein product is CASSRIPGQGHDINSGNTIYF.

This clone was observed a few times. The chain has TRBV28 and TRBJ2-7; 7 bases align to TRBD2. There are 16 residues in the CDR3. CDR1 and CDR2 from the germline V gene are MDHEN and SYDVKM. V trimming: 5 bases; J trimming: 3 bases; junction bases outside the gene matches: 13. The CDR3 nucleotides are TGTGCCAGCAGTACCCCTAGCGGCCTAACGGGCTACGAGCAGTACTTC. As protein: CASSTPSGLTGYEQYF.

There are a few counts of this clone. For the CDR3, the DNA is TGTGCCTGGAGCTCCGGGACTAGGGGGAGTGAGCAGTTCTTC. Its translation is CAWSSGTRGSEQFF. V gene TRBV30 combines with J gene TRBJ2-1, with TRBD2 matching 8 bases. The CDR3 contains 14 residues. Looked up from germline, CDR1 is GTSNPN and CDR2 is SVGIG (reference sequence). V dropped 3 bases and J dropped 9; count of bases not matched to a gene: 10.

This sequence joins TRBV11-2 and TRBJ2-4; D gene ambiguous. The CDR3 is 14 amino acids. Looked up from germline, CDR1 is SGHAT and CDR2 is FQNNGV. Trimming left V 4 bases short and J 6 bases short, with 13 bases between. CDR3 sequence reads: CASSSPSDGNIQYF. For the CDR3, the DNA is TGTGCCAGCAGCTCCCCTTCGGACGGAAACATTCAGTACTTC.

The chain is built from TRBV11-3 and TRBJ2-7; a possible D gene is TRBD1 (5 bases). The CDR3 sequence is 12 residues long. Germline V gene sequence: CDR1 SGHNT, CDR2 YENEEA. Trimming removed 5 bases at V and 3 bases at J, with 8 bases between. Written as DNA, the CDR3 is TGTGCCAGCAGCGCAGGGTTCTACGAGCAGTACTTC. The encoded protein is CASSAGFYEQYF.

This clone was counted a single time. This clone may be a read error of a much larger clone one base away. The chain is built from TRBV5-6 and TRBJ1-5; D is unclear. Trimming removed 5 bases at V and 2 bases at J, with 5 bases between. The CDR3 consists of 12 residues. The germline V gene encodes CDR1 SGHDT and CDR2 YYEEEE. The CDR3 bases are TGTGCCAGCAGTTGGGGCAATCAGCCCCAGCATTTT. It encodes CASSWGNQPQHF.

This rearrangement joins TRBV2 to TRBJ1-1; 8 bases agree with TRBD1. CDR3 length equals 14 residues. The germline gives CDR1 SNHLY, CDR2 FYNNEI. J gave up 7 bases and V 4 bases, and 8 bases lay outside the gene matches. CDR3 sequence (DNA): TGTGCCAGCAGTGCGACAGGGGTAGGCTTTGAAGCTTTCTTT. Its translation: CASSATGVGFEAFF.

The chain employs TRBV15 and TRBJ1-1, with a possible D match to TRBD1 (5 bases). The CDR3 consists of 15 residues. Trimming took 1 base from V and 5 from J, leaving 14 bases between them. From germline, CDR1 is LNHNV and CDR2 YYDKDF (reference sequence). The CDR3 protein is CATSRAQGGSTEAFF. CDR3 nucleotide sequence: TGTGCCACCAGCAGAGCTCAGGGCGGTTCTACTGAAGCTTTCTTT. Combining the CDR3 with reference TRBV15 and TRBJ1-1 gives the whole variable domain DAMVIQNPRYQVTQFGKPVTLSCSQTLNHNVMYWYQQKSSQAPKLLFHYYDKDFNNEADTPDNFQSRRPNTSFCFLDIRSPGLGDTAMYLCATSRAQGGSTEAFFGQGTRLTVV.